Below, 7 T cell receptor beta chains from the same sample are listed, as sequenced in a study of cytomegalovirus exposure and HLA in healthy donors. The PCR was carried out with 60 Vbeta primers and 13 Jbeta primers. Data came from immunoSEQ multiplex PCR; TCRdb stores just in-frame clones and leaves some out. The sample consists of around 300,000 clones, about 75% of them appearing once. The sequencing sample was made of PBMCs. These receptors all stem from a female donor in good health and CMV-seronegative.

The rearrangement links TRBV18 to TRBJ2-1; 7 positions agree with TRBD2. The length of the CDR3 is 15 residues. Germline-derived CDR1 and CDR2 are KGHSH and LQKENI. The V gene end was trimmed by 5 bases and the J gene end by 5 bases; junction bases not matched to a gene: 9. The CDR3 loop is CASSYGRELHNEQFF. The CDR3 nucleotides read TGTGCCAGCTCATATGGGCGGGAGCTCCACAATGAGCAGTTCTTC.

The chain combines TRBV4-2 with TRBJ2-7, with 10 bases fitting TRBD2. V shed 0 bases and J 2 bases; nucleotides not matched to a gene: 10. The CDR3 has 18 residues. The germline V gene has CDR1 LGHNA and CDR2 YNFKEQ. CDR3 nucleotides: TGTGCCAGCAGCCAAGAGGGCCCTAGGCTAGCGGGGGCCTACGAGCAGTACTTC. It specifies CASSQEGPRLAGAYEQYF.

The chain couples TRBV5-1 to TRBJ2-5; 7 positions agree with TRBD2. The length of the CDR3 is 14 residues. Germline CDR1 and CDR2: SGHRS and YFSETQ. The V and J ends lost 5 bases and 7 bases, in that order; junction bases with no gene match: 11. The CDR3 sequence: CASSEGREKVTQYF. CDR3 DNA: TGCGCCAGCAGTGAAGGGCGGGAGAAGGTGACCCAGTACTTC.

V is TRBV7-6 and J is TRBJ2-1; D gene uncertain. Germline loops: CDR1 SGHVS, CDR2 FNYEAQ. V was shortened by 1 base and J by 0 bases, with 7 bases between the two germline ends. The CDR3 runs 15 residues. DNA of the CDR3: TGTGCCAGCAGCTTAGAACGCGTCTCCTACAATGAGCAGTTCTTC. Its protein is CASSLERVSYNEQFF.

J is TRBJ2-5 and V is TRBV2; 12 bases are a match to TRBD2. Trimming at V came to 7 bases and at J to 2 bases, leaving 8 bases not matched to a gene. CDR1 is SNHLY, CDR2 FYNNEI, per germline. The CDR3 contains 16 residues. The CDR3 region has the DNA TGTGCCAGCACCTTGACTAGCGGGAGAGTACAAGAGACCCAGTACTTC. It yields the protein CASTLTSGRVQETQYF.

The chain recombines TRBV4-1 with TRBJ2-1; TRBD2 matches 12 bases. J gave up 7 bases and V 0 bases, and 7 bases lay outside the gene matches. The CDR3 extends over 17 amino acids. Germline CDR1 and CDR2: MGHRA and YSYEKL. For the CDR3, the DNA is TGCGCCAGCAGCCAAGAAGAACGACTAGCGGGAGCAAATGAGCAGTTCTTC. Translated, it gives CASSQEERLAGANEQFF.

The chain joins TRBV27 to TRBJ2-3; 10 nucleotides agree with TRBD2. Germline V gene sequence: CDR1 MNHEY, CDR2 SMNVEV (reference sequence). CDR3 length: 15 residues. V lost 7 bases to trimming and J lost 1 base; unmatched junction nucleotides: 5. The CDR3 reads CASNLGTSGTDTQYF. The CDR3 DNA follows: TGTGCCAGCAATCTGGGGACTAGCGGCACAGATACGCAGTATTTT.